The 28 T cell receptor beta chains listed next were all sequenced from one sample in a study of cytomegalovirus exposure and HLA in healthy donors. PCR amplification relied on 60 Vbeta primers (plus 13 Jbeta primers). Sequencing was performed with immunoSEQ multiplex PCR; in TCRdb, only in-frame clones are kept and a portion is missing. The sample lists around 150,000 clones, roughly 77% occurring once. The specimen was PBMCs. The receptors stem from a man aged 30-40 years in good health and CMV-seropositive.

The chain carries TRBV30 and TRBJ2-2; 11 bases line up with TRBD1. The CDR3 covers 15 residues. In germline, CDR1 is GTSNPN, CDR2 SVGIG (reference sequence). The V segment lost 5 bases and the J segment 0 bases; nucleotides outside the gene matches: 2. The DNA for the CDR3 is TGTGCCTGGGGACAGGGGGCAACGAACACCGGGGAGCTGTTTTTT. Its translation is CAWGQGATNTGELFF.

This clone was seen once. The chain recombines TRBV5-1 with TRBJ1-4; 7 nucleotides match TRBD1. CDR1 and CDR2 from the germline V gene are SGHRS and YFSETQ. The CDR3 has 14 residues. V lost 3 bases and J lost 4; bases outside the gene matches: 3. CDR3 sequence: CASSYTGVNEKLFF. The CDR3 DNA sequence: TGCGCCAGCAGCTATACAGGGGTTAATGAAAAACTGTTTTTT.

This clone was seen once. The gene calls are TRBV11-3 and TRBJ1-6; TRBD1 agrees at 7 bases. Trimming cost V 5 bases and J 8 bases; bases outside gene matches: 21. This CDR3 has 19 residues. In germline, CDR1 is SGHNT, CDR2 YENEEA. The CDR3: CASSTEGAQGSCEDSPLHF. CDR3 nucleotide sequence: TGTGCCAGCAGCACAGAGGGAGCACAGGGGTCTTGTGAAGATTCACCCCTCCACTTT.

This chain joins TRBV27 and TRBJ1-1; possibly TRBD1 for D (5 bases). The length of the CDR3 is 16 residues. CDR1 and CDR2 (germline): MNHEY, SMNVEV (reference sequence). V was trimmed by 6 bases and J by 1 base, leaving 18 bases between them. The CDR3 DNA reads TGTGCCAGCAGCCGCTCTGTGGGCGGGGGGAACACTGAAGCTTTCTTT. Translating it yields CASSRSVGGGNTEAFF.

The CDR3, as DNA: TGTGCCAGCAGCGATGGGACAGGGGGCAAATACAATGAGCAGTTCTTC. Translated: CASSDGTGGKYNEQFF. The chain links TRBV9 to TRBJ2-1; 12 nucleotides line up with TRBD1. The CDR3 runs 16 residues. The J segment lost 4 bases and the V segment lost 3 bases, leaving 5 bases of the junction unmatched. Germline CDR1 SGDLS, CDR2 YYNGEE.

This rearrangement joins TRBV6-1 to TRBJ1-6; 8 bases fit TRBD1. The CDR3 has 13 residues. The germline V gene has CDR1 MNHNS and CDR2 SASEGT. V lost 7 bases to trimming and J lost 9 bases; unmatched junction nucleotides: 5. The CDR3 protein is CASTRGHGSPLHF. Written as DNA, the CDR3 is TGTGCCAGCACCAGGGGGCACGGTTCACCCCTCCACTTT.

The rearrangement uses TRBV5-1 and TRBJ1-1, with D unclear. Germline lookup yields CDR1 SGHRS and CDR2 YFSETQ. This CDR3 comprises 13 residues. The ends were cut back, 2 bases at V and 3 bases at J, with 8 bases in the middle. DNA for the CDR3: TGCGCCAGCAGCTTTTTGTCGGACACTGAAGCTTTCTTT. It translates to CASSFLSDTEAFF.

The chain uses TRBV27 and TRBJ2-7, with TRBD1 identical over 8 bases. This CDR3 is built from 15 residues. CDR1 is MNHEY, CDR2 SMNVEV, per germline (reference sequence). The V segment lost 2 bases and the J segment 0 bases; nucleotides outside the gene matches: 3. This CDR3 is CASSLRTGPSYEQYF. CDR3 DNA sequence: TGTGCCAGCAGTTTAAGGACAGGGCCCTCCTACGAGCAGTACTTC.

This chain's CDR3 is CAWSTTGLGQYF. In DNA, the CDR3 is TGTGCCTGGAGTACGACAGGGTTGGGACAGTACTTC. This chain connects TRBV30 to TRBJ2-7; TRBD1 matches 7 bases. Germline V gene data show CDR1 as GTSNPN and CDR2 as SVGIG (reference sequence). The CDR3 contains 12 residues. V trimming: 2 bases; J trimming: 10 bases; junction bases outside the gene matches: 8.

V usage is TRBV25-1 and J usage is TRBJ2-7, with D perhaps TRBD2 (7 bases). The CDR3 is 16 residues long. In germline, CDR1 is MGHDK, CDR2 SYGVNS. Trimming removed 1 base at V and 2 bases at J, with 15 bases between. The CDR3 DNA sequence: TGTGCCAGCAGTGAATTGGGGGGGGACATCACCTACGAGCAGTACTTC. This codes for CASSELGGDITYEQYF.

The V and J genes are TRBV27 and TRBJ2-2; D unclear. CDR3 size: 13 residues. Germline V gene lookup returns CDR1 MNHEY and CDR2 SMNVEV (reference sequence). The germline V and J ends were trimmed by 2 bases and 8 bases, with 9 bases remaining between them. The CDR3 loop reads CASSLSPRGELFF. The CDR3 coding sequence is TGTGCCAGCAGTTTAAGTCCCAGGGGGGAGCTGTTTTTT.

The chain links TRBV2 to TRBJ2-3, with TRBD2 identical over 9 bases. Germline CDR1 is SNHLY and CDR2 is FYNNEI. The junction had 8 bases not matched to a gene; V was cut back by 4 bases and J by 6 bases. The CDR3 totals 15 residues. The CDR3 loop reads CASSVLAGMADTQYF. In nucleotides, the CDR3 is TGTGCCAGCAGTGTTCTAGCGGGGATGGCGGATACGCAGTATTTT.

The gene calls are TRBV6-5 and TRBJ2-3; maybe TRBD2 (7 bases). V gave up 0 bases and J gave up 1 base, with 11 bases separating them. Germline-derived CDR1 and CDR2 are MNHEY and SVGAGI. The CDR3 covers 16 residues. Written as DNA, the CDR3 is TGTGCCAGCAGTTACTCGTCGGGGGGCGGCACAGATACGCAGTATTTT. The encoded protein is CASSYSSGGGTDTQYF.

This clone was counted only a few times. The chain combines TRBV19 with TRBJ2-7; 8 nucleotides line up with TRBD1. This CDR3 spans 12 amino acids. The germline gives CDR1 LNHDA, CDR2 SQIVND (reference sequence). The trim removed 7 bases at V and 5 bases at J, leaving 4 bases unmatched. CDR3 sequence (DNA): TGTGCCAGTACAGGGGGCTACAACGAGCAGTACTTC. The encoded protein is CASTGGYNEQYF. The full variable domain, rest sourced from reference TRBV19 and TRBJ2-7, is DGGITQSPKYLFRKEGQNVTLSCEQNLNHDAMYWYRQDPGQGLRLIYYSQIVNDFQKGDIAEGYSVSREKKESFPLTVTSAQKNPTAFYLCASTGGYNEQYFGPGTRLTVT.

Comments on this clone: This specimen includes other DNA sequences encoding the same CDR3. V is TRBV27 and J is TRBJ2-1; D call uncertain. CDR1 MNHEY and CDR2 SMNVEV come from the germline V gene (reference sequence). With 5 bases removed from V and 4 bases from J, the gap between germline ends came to 3 bases. This CDR3 has 11 residues. DNA for the CDR3: TGTGCCAGCAGTCTGTACAATGAGCAGTTCTTC. Its translation: CASSLYNEQFF.

The chain couples TRBV6-1 to TRBJ1-1; TRBD1 matches 7 bases. CDR1 is MNHNS, CDR2 SASEGT, per germline. The CDR3 covers 13 residues. With 7 bases clipped from V and 3 bases from J, the junction kept 5 bases outside the gene matches. The CDR3 loop reads CASKTGSHTEAFF. In DNA, the CDR3 is TGTGCCAGCAAGACAGGGAGCCACACTGAAGCTTTCTTT.

The chain joins TRBV7-3 to TRBJ2-2; 10 bases agree with TRBD1. Germline V gives CDR1 SGHTA, CDR2 FQGTGA. With V trimmed by 5 bases and J by 7 bases, 10 bases remained unmatched. CDR3 length: 16 amino acids. This chain's CDR3 is CASSLPRQGAVGELFF. CDR3 DNA sequence: TGTGCCAGCAGCCTCCCTAGACAGGGGGCCGTCGGGGAGCTGTTTTTT.

The genes are TRBV1 and TRBJ2-7; the DNA was not used to check the table's D call, TRBD2. TRBV1 is a documented pseudogene. CDR3 length: 13 amino acids. CDR3 amino acids: CTSSPGRDLEQYF. CDR3 DNA sequence: TGCACCAGCAGCCCGGGGAGGGATTTGGAGCAGTACTTC.

The chain has TRBV5-1 and TRBJ2-3; unclear D gene. The CDR3 spans 12 residues. Per germline, CDR1 SGHRS and CDR2 YFSETQ. V lost 4 bases to trimming and J lost 9 bases, with 12 bases between them. CDR3 loop: CASSMARETQYF. DNA of the CDR3: TGCGCCAGCAGCATGGCCCGCGAAACGCAGTATTTT.

This clone occurred once. The chain recombines TRBV20-1 with TRBJ1-2; D remains unclear. The V end lost 7 bases, the J end lost 8 bases, and 14 bases lay between the germline ends. The CDR3 consists of 11 residues. Germline CDR1 is DFQATT and CDR2 is SNEGSKA (reference sequence). CDR3: CSVRIGEGYTF. The CDR3 DNA is TGCAGTGTTCGTATCGGGGAGGGCTACACCTTC.

The chain joins TRBV30 to TRBJ2-1; 9 positions match TRBD1. The J segment lost 4 bases and the V segment lost 4 bases, leaving 11 bases of the junction unmatched. The CDR3 loop spans 16 amino acids. CDR1 and CDR2 from the germline V gene are GTSNPN and SVGIG (reference sequence). The DNA of the CDR3 is TGTGCCTGGAATCTGGGACAGGGTCCTTCTTACAATGAGCAGTTCTTC. Residues: CAWNLGQGPSYNEQFF.

In its sample, this clone was seen a few times. This chain links TRBV5-4 with TRBJ1-6, with D hard to call. Germline loops: CDR1 SGHNT, CDR2 YYREEE (reference sequence). V gave up 4 bases and J gave up 0 bases, with 14 bases separating them. The CDR3 contains 17 residues. In DNA form, the CDR3 reads TGTGCCAGCAGCCCCGGAGGGAGGAGCTCCTATAATTCACCCCTCCACTTT. This codes for CASSPGGRSSYNSPLHF.

The genes are TRBV7-2 and TRBJ2-4; a possible D gene is TRBD1 (5 bases). Trimming shortened V by 1 base and J by 9 bases, and 10 bases separated the two germline ends. The CDR3 covers 13 residues. The germline V gene has CDR1 SGHTA and CDR2 FQGNSA. For the CDR3, the DNA is TGTGCCAGCAGCTTAGGGCAGGGAACCATTCAGTACTTC. As protein: CASSLGQGTIQYF.

V and J are TRBV4-1 and TRBJ2-7; weak D call: TRBD1 (6 bases). V lost 4 bases and J lost 4, with 17 bases in between. CDR1 MGHRA and CDR2 YSYEKL come from the germline V gene. The CDR3 is 15 amino acids. This chain's CDR3 is CASSRLGAGRYEQYF. The CDR3 region has the DNA TGCGCCAGCAGCCGCCTGGGGGCAGGTCGGTACGAGCAGTACTTC.

The chain uses TRBV2 and TRBJ2-5; D possibly corresponds to TRBD1 (6 bases). The CDR3 runs 12 residues. From germline, CDR1 is SNHLY and CDR2 FYNNEI. Trimming removed 6 bases at V and 10 bases at J, with 15 bases between. The CDR3 region is CASRTTGKGQYF. CDR3 nucleotides: TGTGCCAGCAGGACCACAGGGAAGGGCCAGTACTTC.

This clone was detected only a few times. The chain employs TRBV28 and TRBJ1-2; 7 nucleotides align to TRBD1. Germline-derived CDR1 and CDR2 are MDHEN and SYDVKM. The CDR3 loop spans 14 amino acids. The junction had 12 bases not matched to a gene; V was cut back by 6 bases and J by 8 bases. In DNA form, the CDR3 reads TGTGCCAGCAGCCCACCAGACAGGGCGAACGGCTACACCTTC. Amino acids: CASSPPDRANGYTF.

The chain carries TRBV20-1 and TRBJ1-1; no clear D. The length of the CDR3 is 11 residues. Germline V gene lookup returns CDR1 DFQATT and CDR2 SNEGSKA (reference sequence). Trimming shortened V by 1 base and J by 8 bases, and 8 bases separated the two germline ends. CDR3: CSARVLWEAFF. The CDR3 nucleotides are TGCAGTGCTAGAGTACTGTGGGAAGCTTTCTTT.

A single count supports this clone. The V call is TRBV4-3, the J call TRBJ2-7; 7 positions match TRBD1. The trim removed 0 bases at V and 6 bases at J, leaving 8 bases unmatched. The CDR3 is made up of 15 amino acids. Germline V CDR1 and CDR2: LGHNA, YSLEER. CDR3 DNA: TGCGCCAGCAGCCAAGATGGGCTGACAGGGACCGAGCAGTACTTC. Translating it yields CASSQDGLTGTEQYF.